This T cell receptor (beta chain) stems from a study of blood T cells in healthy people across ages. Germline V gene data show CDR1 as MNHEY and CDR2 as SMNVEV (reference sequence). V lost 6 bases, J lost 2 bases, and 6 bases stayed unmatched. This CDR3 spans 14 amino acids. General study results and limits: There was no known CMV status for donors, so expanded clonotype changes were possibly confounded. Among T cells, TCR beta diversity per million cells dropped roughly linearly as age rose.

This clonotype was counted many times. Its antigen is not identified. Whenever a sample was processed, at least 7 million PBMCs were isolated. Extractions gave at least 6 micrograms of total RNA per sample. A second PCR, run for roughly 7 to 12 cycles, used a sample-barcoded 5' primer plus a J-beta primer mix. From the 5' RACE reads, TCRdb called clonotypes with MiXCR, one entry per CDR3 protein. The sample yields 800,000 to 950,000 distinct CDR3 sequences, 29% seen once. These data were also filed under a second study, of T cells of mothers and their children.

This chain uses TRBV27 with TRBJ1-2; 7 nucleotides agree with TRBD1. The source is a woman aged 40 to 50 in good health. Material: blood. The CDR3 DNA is TGTGCCAGCAGCAAGACAGGGATGAACTATGGCTACACCTTC. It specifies CASSKTGMNYGYTF.